One and the same sample provided the 21 T cell receptor beta chains below, sequenced in a study of OX40 agonist ivuxolimab in advanced cancers. The protocol was immunoSEQ multiplex PCR, while the TCRdb copy is restricted to in-frame clones and leaves out a portion. Among around 63,000 clones listed, around 79% were seen once. Source: CD4+ or CD8+ T cells sorted from blood, taken in a trial of the OX40 agonist ivuxolimab. These receptors all come from an adult with an advanced solid tumor such as melanoma, head and neck, liver or kidney cancer.

The chain links TRBV19 to TRBJ1-1, with no clear D. V lost 1 base, J lost 0 bases, and 18 bases lay in between. CDR3 length: 18 amino acids. Germline CDR1 LNHDA, CDR2 SQIVND (reference sequence). CDR3: CASSIGRTLAPMNTEAFF. In DNA, the CDR3 is TGTGCCAGTAGTATAGGCAGGACCCTCGCCCCAATGAACACTGAAGCTTTCTTT.

The chain employs TRBV7-9 and TRBJ2-5; D perhaps matches TRBD2 (5 bases). Germline V gives CDR1 SEHNR, CDR2 FQNEAQ (reference sequence). The CDR3 is made up of 16 amino acids. The V and J ends lost 2 bases and 5 bases respectively, with 18 bases between them. CDR3 region: CASSLSPGLGKETQYF. CDR3 nucleotides: TGTGCCAGCAGCTTAAGTCCGGGCCTCGGGAAGGAGACCCAGTACTTC.

This clone was counted only a few times. This sequence joins TRBV28 and TRBJ2-7; a possible D gene is TRBD1 (6 bases). Trimming removed 6 bases at V and 4 bases at J, with 10 bases between. Germline CDR1 reads MDHEN; CDR2 reads SYDVKM. The length of the CDR3 is 12 residues. The CDR3 reads CASSPDRYEQYF. The CDR3 DNA reads TGTGCCAGCAGCCCCGACAGGTACGAGCAGTACTTC.

This clone was detected once. The CDR3 DNA is TGTGCCAGCAGTGAAGAGATCGCTTCTAGCACAGATACGCAGTATTTT. It codes for CASSEEIASSTDTQYF. The gene calls are TRBV6-1 and TRBJ2-3; no definite D call. This CDR3 comprises 16 residues. Germline V lookup: CDR1 MNHNS, CDR2 SASEGT. Trimming stripped 1 base from V and 0 bases from J, with 11 bases between.

The chain combines TRBV30 with TRBJ2-1; D unresolved. The CDR3 contains 10 residues. Germline CDR1 is GTSNPN and CDR2 is SVGIG (reference sequence). V lost 5 bases, J lost 8 bases, and 7 bases lay in between. For the CDR3, the DNA is TGTGCCTGGGGAGTGGATGAGCAGTTCTTC. This sequence encodes CAWGVDEQFF.

This clone was recorded only once. The rearrangement joins TRBV28 to TRBJ1-6; 8 bases align to TRBD1. From germline, CDR1 is MDHEN and CDR2 SYDVKM. The V segment lost 1 base and the J segment 10 bases; nucleotides outside the gene matches: 6. The CDR3 runs 15 residues. In DNA, the CDR3 is TGTGCCAGCAGTTTATACGGACAGGGAGTCTCACCCCTCCACTTT. Residues: CASSLYGQGVSPLHF.

The V gene is TRBV27, the J gene TRBJ2-1, with D possibly TRBD2 on 7 matching bases. The CDR3 extends over 15 amino acids. The germline CDR1 and CDR2 sequences are MNHEY and SMNVEV (reference sequence). Trimming took off 3 bases at V and 5 bases at J, with 14 bases between the two ends. CDR3 in amino acids: CASSFSGGRNNEQFF. In DNA form, the CDR3 reads TGTGCCAGCAGTTTTTCGGGGGGCCGTAACAATGAGCAGTTCTTC.

This chain joins TRBV10-2 and TRBJ1-2; perhaps TRBD1 as D (6 bases). CDR1 WSHSY and CDR2 SAAADI come from the germline V gene. V lost 2 bases and J 4 bases, leaving 14 bases between the germline ends. The CDR3 loop spans 15 amino acids. The CDR3 coding sequence is TGCGCCAGCAGTGAGGGGGGACACGGGATCTATGGCTACACCTTC. Amino acids: CASSEGGHGIYGYTF.

The chain links TRBV11-2 to TRBJ2-5; a possible D gene is TRBD1 (6 bases). Trimming removed 5 bases at V and 5 bases at J, with 12 bases between. CDR3 length equals 13 residues. Germline CDR1 is SGHAT and CDR2 is FQNNGV. The CDR3 DNA reads TGTGCCAGCAGCGTTGTGAGGGGGGAGACCCAGTACTTC. Protein product: CASSVVRGETQYF.

For this clone: The identical CDR3 is also encoded by other nucleotide sequences in the sample. The chain is built from TRBV27 and TRBJ1-2, with unresolved D. Germline loops: CDR1 MNHEY, CDR2 SMNVEV (reference sequence). There are 14 residues in the CDR3. V lost 0 bases to trimming and J lost 0 bases, with 5 bases between them. In nucleotides, the CDR3 is TGTGCCAGCAGTTTATCGGGGTCTAACTATGGCTACACCTTC. Translating gives CASSLSGSNYGYTF.

This clone has just one count. This sequence joins TRBV27 and TRBJ2-2; 8 nucleotides agree with TRBD1. Germline values: CDR1 MNHEY, CDR2 SMNVEV (reference sequence). V shed 4 bases and J 6 bases; nucleotides not matched to a gene: 13. The CDR3 is 17 residues long. CDR3 sequence: CASSSQTDRDDPGELFF. The DNA for the CDR3 is TGTGCCAGCAGTTCACAAACGGACAGGGATGATCCCGGGGAGCTGTTTTTT.

V and J are TRBV7-8 and TRBJ2-1, with D perhaps matching TRBD1 (6 bases). The CDR3 contains 15 residues. V shed 6 bases and J shed 3 bases, with 15 bases lying between them. Germline-derived CDR1 and CDR2 are SGHVS and FQNEAQ. The CDR3 sequence: CASSSYQGYYNEQFF. The DNA for the CDR3 is TGTGCCAGCAGTTCTTATCAGGGGTACTACAATGAGCAGTTCTTC.

The gene calls are TRBV5-4 and TRBJ2-7, with D possibly TRBD2 on 5 matching bases. Germline V gene lookup returns CDR1 SGHNT and CDR2 YYREEE (reference sequence). Trimming removed 1 base from V and 6 bases from J, with 11 bases in between. The CDR3 extends over 13 amino acids. Written as DNA, the CDR3 is TGTGCCAGCAGCTTGCTAGAGGGAGCCGAGCAGTACTTC. Its protein is CASSLLEGAEQYF.

The chain recombines TRBV6-6 with TRBJ1-5; D gene unclear. The CDR3 has 13 residues. The germline gives CDR1 MNHNY, CDR2 SVGAGI (reference sequence). The V and J ends lost 3 bases and 8 bases respectively, with 11 bases between them. The CDR3 DNA reads TGTGCCAGCAGTTATGCGAGTCTGGAGCCCCAGCATTTT. This sequence encodes CASSYASLEPQHF.

This chain uses TRBV7-2 with TRBJ2-3; D is ambiguous. CDR1 is SGHTA, CDR2 FQGNSA, per germline. The V end lost 3 bases, the J end lost 3 bases, and 7 bases lay between the germline ends. The CDR3 has 13 residues. CDR3 region: CASSLLQTDTQYF. The CDR3 DNA follows: TGTGCCAGCAGCTTGTTGCAGACAGATACGCAGTATTTT.

The chain couples TRBV6-5 to TRBJ1-1, with D possibly TRBD1 on 5 matching bases. The CDR3 extends over 14 amino acids. The V gene lost 6 bases and the J gene lost 0 bases, with 11 bases spanning the gap. Germline values: CDR1 MNHEY, CDR2 SVGAGI. The chain's CDR3 is CASRQKQVNTEAFF. Written as DNA, the CDR3 is TGTGCCAGCAGGCAAAAACAGGTGAACACTGAAGCTTTCTTT.

The chain carries TRBV29-1 and TRBJ1-2, with no clear D. V was trimmed by 7 bases and J by 3 bases, leaving 15 bases between them. CDR3 length equals 13 residues. The germline CDR1 and CDR2 sequences are SQVTM and ANQGSEA. The CDR3: CSGRTYRDYGYTF. DNA for the CDR3: TGCAGCGGACGGACCTACCGGGACTATGGCTACACCTTC.

The rearrangement uses TRBV7-8 and TRBJ2-1; D is perhaps TRBD1 (6 bases). Germline CDR1 is SGHVS and CDR2 is FQNEAQ. The CDR3 length is 14 residues. Trimming pared 5 bases from V and 6 bases from J, leaving 14 bases between. The CDR3 spells CASSQGPMGNEQFF. The DNA of the CDR3 is TGTGCCAGCAGCCAGGGGCCGATGGGCAATGAGCAGTTCTTC.

The rearrangement joins TRBV21-1 to TRBJ2-3; the listed D gene, TRBD1, was not tested against the DNA. TRBV21-1 is described as a pseudogene. The CDR3 contains 17 residues. The CDR3 reads CASSKVLRHTSTDTQYF. As DNA, the CDR3 is TGTGCCAGCAGCAAAGTTCTTAGACACACTAGCACAGATACGCAGTATTTT.

The rearrangement joins TRBV2 to TRBJ1-6, with D unresolved. The CDR3 runs 14 residues. Germline V CDR1 and CDR2: SNHLY, FYNNEI. Trimming pared 3 bases from V and 8 bases from J, leaving 11 bases between. The CDR3 loop is CASSDRGGYSPLHF. CDR3 nucleotides: TGTGCCAGCAGTGATCGGGGAGGGTATTCACCCCTCCACTTT.

The gene calls are TRBV5-1 and TRBJ2-3; 9 nucleotides agree with TRBD2. This CDR3 is built from 15 residues. With 6 bases clipped from V and 4 bases from J, the junction kept 9 bases outside the gene matches. Germline lookup yields CDR1 SGHRS and CDR2 YFSETQ. Here the CDR3 DNA reads TGCGCCAGCACGAAGGCGGGGGGGCCCCCAGATACGCAGTATTTT. Its protein is CASTKAGGPPDTQYF.